A selection of T cell receptor beta chains follows, all from one sample in a study of cytomegalovirus exposure and HLA in healthy donors. Sequencing was performed with immunoSEQ multiplex PCR; in TCRdb, only in-frame clones are kept and a portion is missing. The sample has roughly 120,000 clones; around 70% are singletons. The specimen sequenced was PBMCs. These receptors were collected from a woman in her fifties or sixties in good health and CMV-seropositive. The CDR3 runs from the conserved cysteine through the conserved F or W. Each record gives: clone size, V gene, CDR3 protein. Clone size, where shown, is once, few, many, or a class for clones that have expanded.

-	TRBV7-2	CASSSTERTGNTIYF
-	TRBV7-2	CASSLNTLETQYF
-	TRBV29-1	CSVREGGTDTQYF
-	TRBV18	CASSPPRGRGEKLFF
-	TRBV6-5	CASSYSVAGGETQYF
-	TRBV30	CAWSKGTGRSYEQYF
once	TRBV11-2	CASSLGGAPEAFF
-	TRBV6-5	CASSGGTEAFF
-	TRBV5-1	CASRTSGQKETQYF
-	TRBV27	CASKTSGSRDYEQYF
-	TRBV11-2	CASSLGQAASYEQYF
-	TRBV5-1	CASSPTRTAYNEQFF
-	TRBV5-1	CASSFLGQGNNEQFF
-	TRBV28	CASSPGGNSYEQYF
few	TRBV7-2	CASSLAWGGAGNTIYF
-	TRBV5-4	CASSLAGTSGYEQYF
-	TRBV6-5	CASSYFTSFGTEAFF
-	TRBV10-3	CAISGDAGVSGYTF
-	TRBV18	CASSPGTGAETQYF
-	TRBV7-9	CASSSTGPSGYNEQFF
-	TRBV7-2	CASSLSGQETFYGYTF
-	TRBV14	CASSQDRLTQHF
-	TRBV5-4	CASSRDSMNTEAFF
few	TRBV5-1	CASSPGTGRYEQYF
-	TRBV10-3	CAIRPEVTNEKLFF
-	TRBV27	CASSFSRAAYEQYF
-	TRBV10-3	CAISSRDTSTDTQYF
few	TRBV29-1	CSVAYREKGFYEQYF
-	TRBV9	CASSPGLAAHEQFF
few	TRBV27	CASSLSGRAGGSTEAFF
-	TRBV7-2	CASGRDITSGANVLTF
once	TRBV4-2	CASSQEGTGGFYEQYF
-	TRBV25-1	CASSGRTGDYEQYF